One and the same sample provided the 18 T cell receptor beta chains below, sequenced in a study of OX40 agonist ivuxolimab in advanced cancers. This table comes from immunoSEQ multiplex PCR, and its TCRdb copy is limited to in-frame clones, with some not included. This table holds tens of thousands of clones, approximately 80% found once. Here the sequenced sample was CD4+ or CD8+ T cells sorted from blood, taken in a trial of the OX40 agonist ivuxolimab. The receptors were gathered from an adult with an advanced solid tumor such as melanoma, head and neck, liver or kidney cancer.

This chain links TRBV19 with TRBJ1-1; no firm D call. The CDR3 covers 14 residues. Germline V gene data show CDR1 as LNHDA and CDR2 as SQIVND (reference sequence). Trimming shortened V by 2 bases and J by 1 base, and 8 bases separated the two germline ends. The CDR3 sequence: CASSISGSNTEAFF. As DNA, the CDR3 is TGTGCCAGTAGTATATCTGGCTCGAACACTGAAGCTTTCTTT. The whole variable domain, remainder taken from reference TRBV19 and TRBJ1-1, is DGGITQSPKYLFRKEGQNVTLSCEQNLNHDAMYWYRQDPGQGLRLIYYSQIVNDFQKGDIAEGYSVSREKKESFPLTVTSAQKNPTAFYLCASSISGSNTEAFFGQGTRLTVV.

This chain connects TRBV2 to TRBJ2-7; 7 bases agree with TRBD1. There are 15 residues in the CDR3. V gave up 3 bases and J gave up 5 bases; unmatched junction bases: 10. CDR1 is SNHLY, CDR2 FYNNEI, per germline. The CDR3 here is CASSEGDSRLDEQYF. The CDR3 DNA reads TGTGCCAGCAGTGAGGGGGACAGTCGTTTGGACGAGCAGTACTTC.

This chain connects TRBV28 to TRBJ1-5; D is undetermined. This CDR3 is 13 amino acids long. V shed 6 bases and J shed 7 bases, with 13 bases lying between them. CDR1 is MDHEN and CDR2 is SYDVKM in the germline V gene. CDR3 bases: TGTGCCAGCAGAGGTGATGGGATCCAGCCCCAGCATTTT. It yields the protein CASRGDGIQPQHF.

The V and J genes are TRBV28 and TRBJ2-3, with 9 positions matching TRBD2. The CDR3 totals 15 residues. The J segment lost 0 bases and the V segment lost 5 bases, leaving 3 bases of the junction unmatched. Per the germline V gene, CDR1 is MDHEN and CDR2 is SYDVKM. The CDR3 coding sequence is TGTGCCAGCAGTACCCTAGCGGGGAGCACAGATACGCAGTATTTT. This gives the protein CASSTLAGSTDTQYF.

This clone was observed a few times. This chain uses TRBV9 with TRBJ2-3; D call uncertain. The CDR3 loop spans 14 amino acids. CDR1 and CDR2 (germline): SGDLS, YYNGEE. V was trimmed by 3 bases and J by 4 bases, leaving 12 bases between them. The DNA of the CDR3 is TGTGCCAGCAGCGCCCCTGGGGTTGCAGATACGCAGTATTTT. Residues: CASSAPGVADTQYF.

The chain links TRBV7-8 to TRBJ2-5, with 10 bases fitting TRBD2. The CDR3 loop spans 16 amino acids. J was trimmed by 3 bases and V by 4 bases; bases with no gene match: 8. Germline V gene lookup returns CDR1 SGHVS and CDR2 FQNEAQ. The CDR3 spells CASSSLWTSGKETQYF. DNA for the CDR3: TGTGCCAGCAGCTCACTCTGGACTAGCGGTAAAGAGACCCAGTACTTC.

The rearrangement uses TRBV27 and TRBJ2-3, with TRBD2 identical over 12 bases. V shed 6 bases and J 8 bases; nucleotides not matched to a gene: 12. CDR3 length equals 16 residues. Germline V gene data show CDR1 as MNHEY and CDR2 as SMNVEV (reference sequence). CDR3 sequence: CASRFASGGASGTQYF. The CDR3, as DNA: TGTGCCAGCAGGTTTGCTAGCGGGGGGGCTAGTGGTACGCAGTATTTT.

V gene TRBV29-1 combines with J gene TRBJ2-2; D gene unclear. V was trimmed by 1 base and J by 8 bases, leaving 8 bases between them. Per germline, CDR1 SQVTM and CDR2 ANQGSEA. This CDR3 has 12 residues. CDR3: CSVEALSGELFF. The CDR3 DNA is TGCAGCGTTGAAGCTCTATCGGGGGAGCTGTTTTTT.

CDR3 protein: CASRGVRVGNTEAFF. CDR3 nucleotide sequence: TGTGCCAGCAGGGGGGTAAGGGTAGGAAACACTGAAGCTTTCTTT. The chain is built from TRBV28 and TRBJ1-1, with a weak D call TRBD1 (5 bases). This CDR3 region has 15 residues. Per the germline V gene, CDR1 is MDHEN and CDR2 is SYDVKM. V was trimmed by 6 bases and J by 2 bases, leaving 16 bases between them. Variable domain in full (rest from reference TRBV28 and TRBJ1-1): DVKVTQSSRYLVKRTGEKVFLECVQDMDHENMFWYRQDPGLGLRLIYFSYDVKMKEKGDIPEGYSVSREKKERFSLILESASTNQTSMYLCASRGVRVGNTEAFFGQGTRLTVV.

The gene calls are TRBV10-1 and TRBJ2-7; tentative D call: TRBD2 (5 bases). V lost 2 bases and J 7 bases, leaving 9 bases between the germline ends. In germline, CDR1 is WNHNN, CDR2 SYGVQD (reference sequence). This CDR3 is 12 amino acids long. For the CDR3, the DNA is TGCGCCAGCAGTGAGGGAGGCGGGGAGCAGTACTTC. Its translation is CASSEGGGEQYF.

The chain links TRBV15 to TRBJ1-3; 7 bases map to TRBD1. Germline lookup yields CDR1 LNHNV and CDR2 YYDKDF (reference sequence). Trimming took 11 bases from V and 2 from J; bases not matched to a gene: 3. This CDR3 is built from 12 residues. CDR3 nucleotide sequence: TGTGCCTCCCAGGGGGCTGGAAACACCATATATTTT. As protein: CASQGAGNTIYF.

The chain links TRBV28 to TRBJ2-7; TRBD2 matches 9 bases. Germline V gene sequence: CDR1 MDHEN, CDR2 SYDVKM. J gave up 5 bases and V 7 bases, and 15 bases lay outside the gene matches. CDR3 size: 16 residues. CDR3 DNA: TGTGCCAGCACTCCACTAGCGGGCCTTGAAGTGAACGAGCAGTACTTC. As protein: CASTPLAGLEVNEQYF.

The chain links TRBV9 to TRBJ1-2; D gene ambiguous. Germline lookup yields CDR1 SGDLS and CDR2 YYNGEE. V was pared by 0 bases and J by 7 bases, with 13 bases between. This CDR3 spans 14 amino acids. The chain's CDR3 is CASSVEGGGGGYTF. Here the CDR3 DNA reads TGTGCCAGCAGCGTAGAAGGCGGAGGAGGTGGCTACACCTTC.

This chain joins TRBV30 and TRBJ1-6; possible D gene TRBD1, 6 bases. Trimming pared 4 bases from V and 10 bases from J, leaving 17 bases between. Germline V gives CDR1 GTSNPN, CDR2 SVGIG (reference sequence). This CDR3 has 14 amino acids. This CDR3 is CAWKGPGGKSPLHF. The CDR3 coding sequence is TGTGCCTGGAAAGGGCCGGGGGGCAAGTCACCCCTCCACTTT. Full variable domain (remainder filled in from reference TRBV30 and TRBJ1-6): SQTIHQWPATLVQPVGSPLSLECTVEGTSNPNLYWYRQAAGRGLQLLFYSVGIGQISSEVPQNLSASRPQDRQFILSSKKLLLSDSGFYLCAWKGPGGKSPLHFGNGTRLTVT.

The rearrangement links TRBV5-4 to TRBJ2-7, with 8 bases fitting TRBD1. V was clipped by 3 bases and J by 3 bases; unmatched bases: 5. The CDR3 runs 14 residues. CDR1 is SGHNT and CDR2 is YYREEE in the germline V gene (reference sequence). The CDR3 loop is CASSYDRGDYEQYF. CDR3 nucleotides: TGTGCCAGCAGCTACGACAGGGGCGACTACGAGCAGTACTTC.

The V gene is TRBV5-1, the J gene TRBJ1-2, with 9 bases lining up with TRBD1. Germline CDR1 is SGHRS and CDR2 is YFSETQ. Losses at the gene ends were 3 bases for V and 4 bases for J; bases not matched to a gene: 13. The CDR3 loop spans 17 amino acids. The CDR3 DNA is TGCGCCAGCAGCTCACTACCCGGGACAGGGCTCACCTATGGCTACACCTTC. Translation gives CASSSLPGTGLTYGYTF. Combining the CDR3 with reference TRBV5-1 and TRBJ1-2 gives the whole variable domain KAGVTQTPRYLIKTRGQQVTLSCSPISGHRSVSWYQQTPGQGLQFLFEYFSETQRNKGNFPGRFSGRQFSNSRSEMNVSTLELGDSALYLCASSSLPGTGLTYGYTFGSGTRLTVV.

The chain links TRBV7-9 to TRBJ2-1; 9 nucleotides match TRBD2. The CDR3 spans 16 residues. Unmatched junction bases numbered 9, after V lost 1 base and J lost 8 bases. The V gene's germline CDR1 is SEHNR and CDR2 FQNEAQ (reference sequence). The DNA for the CDR3 is TGTGCCAGCAGCTTAGGTGCGGGAGGGCCACCCGATGAGCAGTTCTTC. Translating gives CASSLGAGGPPDEQFF.

CDR3 bases: TGCAGCGTTACCTCGGCTGAAGCTTTCTTT. It translates to CSVTSAEAFF. This rearrangement joins TRBV29-1 to TRBJ1-1; D call uncertain. CDR3 length: 10 residues. Trimming pared 5 bases from V and 6 bases from J, leaving 7 bases between. Germline CDR1 SQVTM, CDR2 ANQGSEA.